This paragraph covers one T cell receptor (beta chain) sequence. The length of the CDR3 is 17 residues. V was clipped by 3 bases and J by 3 bases; unmatched bases: 9. The data derive from a study of control samples from healthy donors and cancer patients. The assay was immunoSEQ multiplex PCR, and TCRdb's table has in-frame clones only and misses some. The top ten hold about 2.7% of the sample, which has 100,000 to 150,000 clones, 90% seen once. The origin of this receptor is a man in his forties in good health. This chain uses TRBV23-1 with TRBJ2-3, with 10 nucleotides matching TRBD1. TRBV23-1 is flagged as an ORF with uncertain function. The specimen was blood. Here the CDR3 reads CASSHPGQGCFTDTQYF. The CDR3 DNA sequence: TGCGCCAGCAGTCACCCGGGACAGGGGTGTTTTACAGATACGCAGTATTTT.